This TCR beta chain was documented in a study of CD8 T cells in Susac syndrome (dated by TCRdb to the late 2010s). For the study in its entirety: Repertoire sequencing was used to test whether CD8+ T cell activation and differentiation in Susac syndrome was antigen driven. General conclusions and limits of the study: The number of individuals in the TCR sequencing and HLA analysis was acknowledged as relatively small.

RNA was extracted using the RNeasy kit, and roughly 0.45 to 1 ug of the RNA was reverse transcribed with random hexamers. The immunoSEQ multiplex PCR assay, which covers 54 Vbeta and 13 Jbeta segments, was used to amplify TCR beta CDR3 regions. PCR amplification bias was corrected by using a synthetic template baseline for primer optimization and computational correction. Turning to the authors' computational methods: Reads were annotated to V, D and J genes per IMGT and analyzed with immunoSEQ Analyzer, keeping only productive sequences. Clonality was calculated as one minus the Shannon entropy normalized by log2 of the number of productive unique sequences. Public and private clones were assessed among the 100 most prevalent clones of each patient and control. Clones were defined as Susac-specific when absent from the healthy and MS cohorts, from roughly 1,000 published viral clones and from other ImmuneACCESS disease sequences. TCRdb reprocessing: public reads trimmed at Q25 with fastp, clones called with MiXCR, in-frame beta chains kept. Rows with one shared CDR3 protein collapse into an entry with the most common genes and DNA. The V and J calls, along with clone size, are taken from TCRdb and not from the paper's own processing. Counted in this sample were roughly 110,000 distinct CDR3 sequences; about nine tenths of them appeared once. Jointly, the top ten make up about 0.14% of the sample.

High-throughput TCR beta sequencing profiled peripheral blood CD8+ and CD4+ T cells from healthy donors, Susac syndrome patients and multiple sclerosis patients. The healthy donors served as controls matched for age and sex. Bulk CD8+ and CD4+ T cells were purified by magnetic negative isolation, while CD8+ TEMRA cells were enriched using FACS. Blood was drawn into EDTA tubes, processed within 24 hours, and PBMCs were isolated by density gradient centrifugation. PBMCs intended for TCR sequencing were cryopreserved in liquid nitrogen and were subsequently thawed in a 37 degrees C water bath. A purity of at least 90% was achieved for sorted or isolated CD4+, CD8+ and CD8+ TEMRA cells. V trim: 4 bases; J trim: 3 bases; unmatched bases: 5. Including cysteine and phenylalanine, the CDR3 has 14 amino acids. Here the CDR3 DNA is all that survives: 42 bases in frame from base 1. CDR1 SGHTA and CDR2 FQGNSA were looked up in the germline V gene.

In its sample, this clonotype was seen once. The antigen it recognizes is unknown. One base away there is no much larger clone; base qualities are not given. Single-read evidence is weak. The material sequenced was CD4+ T cells from PBMCs. This receptor was obtained from a human donor in good health. The chain is assembled from TRBV7-2 and TRBJ2-7; 8 nucleotides in the junction match TRBD2. The CDR3 protein: CASSSRTSSYEQYF. In nucleotide form, the sequence is TGTGCCAGCAGCTCGAGGACTAGCAGCTACGAGCAGTACTTC.